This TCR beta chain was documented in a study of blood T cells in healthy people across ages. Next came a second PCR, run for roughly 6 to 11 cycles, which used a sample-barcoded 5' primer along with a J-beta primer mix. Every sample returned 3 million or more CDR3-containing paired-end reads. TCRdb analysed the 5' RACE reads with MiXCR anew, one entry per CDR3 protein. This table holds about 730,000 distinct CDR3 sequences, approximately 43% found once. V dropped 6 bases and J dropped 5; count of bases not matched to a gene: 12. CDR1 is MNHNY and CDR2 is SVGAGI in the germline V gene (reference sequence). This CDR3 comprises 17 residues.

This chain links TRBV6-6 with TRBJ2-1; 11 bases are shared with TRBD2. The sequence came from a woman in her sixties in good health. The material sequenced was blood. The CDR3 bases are TGTGCCAGCAGCGCTTCCCCGGGACTAGCGGCTGACAATGAGCAGTTCTTC. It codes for CASSASPGLAADNEQFF.